These T cell receptor beta chains were read from a single sample in a study of T cells in Graves' hyperthyroidism and ophthalmopathy. TCRdb processed the multiplex PCR reads anew with MiXCR; each CDR3 protein has one entry. The data hold more than 300,000 distinct CDR3 sequences, with about a sixth observed a single time. The source material was blood. Every receptor here comes from a woman in her thirties with Graves' hyperthyroidism that later progressed to Graves' ophthalmopathy. Each CDR3 is given without its conserved first and last residue. A D gene is named only where the DNA matches it firmly.

>TRBJ2-5|TRBV5-1|NA
ASSPIYKRAIQETQY
>TRBJ2-5|TRBV28|NA
ASNPVVFETQY
>TRBJ2-7|TRBV6-5|TRBD2
ASSYFGGEDEQY
>TRBJ2-3|TRBV20-1|NA
SARPRGFSTDTQY
>TRBJ1-2|TRBV29-1|NA
SGAAADSESNYGYT
>TRBJ1-3|TRBV28|NA
ASQGSSGNTIY
>TRBJ1-2|TRBV12-3/TRBV12-4|TRBD1
ASSGTGGTSEDGYT
>TRBJ1-2|TRBV28|TRBD1
ASSGRGQPLGYGYT
>TRBJ2-7|TRBV4-1|TRBD2
ASSQGASGTSYEQY
>TRBJ2-3|TRBV2|NA
ASRGRAGPDTQY
>TRBJ1-5|TRBV6-5|TRBD1
ASSYGTGKNQPQH
>TRBJ1-2|TRBV3-1|NA
ASSQESVGHNTNGYT
>TRBJ2-2|TRBV5-5|NA
ASSLYNTGELF
>TRBJ1-3|TRBV5-1|NA
ASSLVGGIDINGNTIY
>TRBJ1-4|TRBV12-3/TRBV12-4|TRBD1
ASSSPGQGNEKLF
>TRBJ1-3|TRBV29-1|NA
SVTGSFGNTIY
>TRBJ2-2|TRBV3-1|NA
ASREYPPQPTTIANTGELF
>TRBJ2-7|TRBV29-1|TRBD1
SVEALAGTGDHEQY
>TRBJ2-3|TRBV5-6|NA
ASSLGGKSDTQY
>TRBJ1-2|TRBV27|NA
ASSYSGTAKTLGYT
>TRBJ2-7|TRBV27|TRBD2
ASRLAGTPYEQY
>TRBJ2-7|TRBV7-9|NA
ASSTPSYEQY
>TRBJ2-7|TRBV6-1|TRBD1
ASGTGGGEQY
>TRBJ1-6|TRBV28|NA
ASSLLRPSYNSPLH
>TRBJ2-7|TRBV12-3/TRBV12-4|TRBD2
ASTKGLAGYSSYEQY
>TRBJ1-1|TRBV5-1|NA
ASSPSDSTEAF
>TRBJ1-5|TRBV7-8|NA
ASSDHRDGQPQH
>TRBJ2-3|TRBV27|TRBD2
ASSFVRERADTQY
>TRBJ2-5|TRBV7-8|NA
ASSPHQGRAQETQY
>TRBJ2-1|TRBV20-1|NA
SASGSEQF
>TRBJ1-2|TRBV7-2|NA
ASSLWGAVYGYT
>TRBJ2-5|TRBV6-5|TRBD2
ASSYSISGTETQY